This TCR beta chain was identified in a study of T cells in tuberculosis (dated by TCRdb to 2017 to 2018). Describing the broader study: In the study, CD1B tetramers and high-throughput TCR immunosequencing were combined to characterize T cells specific for the mycobacterial lipid antigen glucose monomycolate (GMM). A South African clinical cohort compared IGRA-negative adolescents, IGRA-positive adolescents with latent tuberculosis and adults with active tuberculosis, roughly 9 per group. Points the paper makes about the study in general: Clinical samples were selected based on the availability of cryopreserved specimens, with adults included as active tuberculosis cases and adolescents included as controls. Compared with IGRA-negative controls, TCR-alpha repertoires from active tuberculosis had smaller mean NN-distances to GMM-specific TCRs, which suggests clonal expansion of these TCRs. Smaller NN-distances were partly driven by shorter CDR3-alpha lengths in active tuberculosis patients, and statistical significance was not reached for the TCR-beta difference. A classifier using the diverse GMM-specific repertoire reached about 90% accuracy (AUROC about 0.91), compared with around 68% accuracy using GEM motif frequencies.

Deletion took 6 bases off V and 5 bases off J, with a span of 24 bases between the germline ends. The CDR1 and CDR2 encoded by the germline V gene are SGDLS and YYNGEE. The CDR3 sequence holds 17 residues, the cysteine and phenylalanine included. The read is trimmed to its CDR3 DNA, 51 bases read in frame from base 1. Note on this clone: No antigen is known for it. No clone much larger than this one lies a single base away; base qualities are absent.

At study entry, adolescents were screened for latent tuberculosis infection by tuberculin skin test and QuantiFERON-TB GOLD In-Tube IGRA. Immunosequencing was performed on unsorted cryopreserved PBMC, with 90,000 to 100,000 T cells per clinical donor covered on average. Eleven high schools in the Worcester region of the Western Cape, South Africa, served as enrollment sites for adolescents aged 12 to 18 years. About 10 M. tuberculosis-infected and roughly ten uninfected adolescents were selected with matching for age and sex. For the adolescents, PBMC were isolated by density centrifugation from freshly drawn heparinized blood and then cryopreserved. TCR libraries were generated with the immunoSEQ multiplex PCR assay, using TCR-beta and/or TCR-alpha/delta assays for each sample. Amplified TCR libraries were sequenced on the Illumina high-throughput platform. In the source study's methods: Clustering and dimensionality reduction relied on pairwise TCRdist distances among GMM-specific receptors from T cells that were either sorted ex vivo or expanded in vitro. Each clinical repertoire was assigned a mean NN-distance score, defined as the average TCRdist to the nearest 10% of tetramer-positive reference sequences. GEM TCR motif frequency was calculated as the fraction of unique TCRs that matched known GEM sequences in V/J usage and CDR3 length. Linear discriminant analysis with leave-one-out cross-validation, implemented in scikit-learn, was used to classify active tuberculosis. TCRdb holds this immuneACCESS table with in-frame rearrangements only. Some clones are missing; in checked studies, unresolved V genes explain under half, and the rest has no known cause. The V and J calls and clone size are taken from that table; D and trimming were inferred from the DNA. The sample has about 43,000 clones on record, around 94% of them singletons. The ten biggest clones cover around 2% of the sample.

The sequence came from a donor aged 10 to 29 with latent tuberculosis or without tuberculosis infection. Some clones in this sample may be carry-over from other donors' samples. Here the chain combines TRBV9 and TRBJ1-5, with a tentative D gene TRBD1 over 5 matching bases. The sequenced sample consisted of PBMCs. The CDR3 loop reads CASKSLLQARDHQPQHF. The DNA sequence is TGTGCCAGCAAATCTCTCCTCCAGGCGCGGGACCATCAGCCCCAGCATTTT. Joined to the reference TRBV9 and TRBJ1-5 proteins, this CDR3 gives the full variable domain: DSGVTQTPKHLITATGQRVTLRCSPRSGDLSVYWYQQSLDQGLQFLIQYYNGEERAKGNILERFSAQQFPDLHSELNLSSLELGDSALYFCASKSLLQARDHQPQHFGDGTRLSIL.